The sequence of this T cell receptor beta chain was determined in a study of CD8+CD57+ T cells in acquired aplastic anemia. The use of genomic DNA as template underpinned the TCR beta VDJ and CDR3 profiling. TCRdb redid the calling of the reads with MiXCR, one entry per CDR3 protein. Among fewer than 200,000 distinct CDR3 sequences, approximately 60% were seen once, and the ten largest hold roughly 42%. Germline V gene data show CDR1 as SGHVS and CDR2 as FNYEAQ. The CDR3 covers 16 residues. After removal of 1 base from V and 2 bases from J, the junction contained 7 bases not matched to a gene. This clonotype was sampled from a human donor in good health. The chain uses TRBV7-6 and TRBJ2-5, with 7 bases aligning to TRBD2. Sample: sorted CD4+, CD8+, or CD8+CD57+ T cells (not recorded which) from PBMCs. The chain's CDR3 is CASSLVLAVPQETQYF. The CDR3 DNA sequence: TGTGCCAGCAGCTTAGTCCTAGCGGTTCCTCAAGAGACCCAGTACTTC.